Listed below are T cell receptor beta chains from one sample, sequenced in a study of early T cells in non-severe SARS-CoV-2 infection. TCRdb passed the 5' RACE reads through MiXCR, listing each CDR3 protein once. The repertoire holds 70,000 to 85,000 distinct CDR3 sequences, with more than 9% as singletons. Material for sequencing was whole blood. Receptors originate from an adult who was a healthcare worker with PCR-confirmed SARS-CoV-2 infection or an uninfected control (not recorded which). Both conserved end residues are part of each CDR3. A D gene is named only where the DNA matches it firmly. Clone size is stated in some rows and not others, as once, few, many or a class when expanded.

- | TRBD1 | TRBJ1-3 | TRBV12-3/TRBV12-4 | TGTGCCAGCATGCTGACGTGGACAGGGGGAAACACCATATATTTT | CASMLTWTGGNTIYF
few | - | TRBJ2-2 | TRBV7-6 | TGTGCCAGCAGCTTAGTGGGAGGGACAGGAGGAACCGGGGAGCTGTTTTTT | CASSLVGGTGGTGELFF
few | - | TRBJ2-3 | TRBV29-1 | TGCAGCTCATCCGGGGACGGCCCAGATACGCAGTATTTT | CSSSGDGPDTQYF
few | TRBD1 | TRBJ2-7 | TRBV12-3/TRBV12-4 | TGTGCCAGCAGTTTTACGACAGGGGAGTCCGAGCAGTACTTC | CASSFTTGESEQYF
- | - | TRBJ1-5 | TRBV19 | TGTGCCAGTAGTATCCTGAGTAGCAATCAGCCCCAGCATTTT | CASSILSSNQPQHF
- | TRBD1 | TRBJ2-3 | TRBV18 | TGTGCCAGCTCACCGGGACAGGGTCCCTGGCCAGATACGCAGTATTTT | CASSPGQGPWPDTQYF
few | TRBD2 | TRBJ2-5 | TRBV20-1 | TGCAGTGAAAGAGCTAGCGGGAGTGAGACCCAGTACTTC | CSERASGSETQYF
- | TRBD1 | TRBJ1-5 | TRBV6-2/TRBV6-3 | TGTGCCAGCAGTTACTTGGGACAGGGAGGACAGCCCCAGCATTTT | CASSYLGQGGQPQHF
- | - | TRBJ2-3 | TRBV20-1 | TGCAGTGCTAGAGATCCAAGGGGGAGTAGCACAGATACGCAGTATTTT | CSARDPRGSSTDTQYF
- | TRBD1 | TRBJ2-2 | TRBV4-2 | TGTGCCAGCAGCCGAGACAAGGACAGGTCGAACACCGGGGAGCTGTTTTTT | CASSRDKDRSNTGELFF
- | - | TRBJ2-2 | TRBV29-1 | TGCAGCGTTGAAGACTACCGGGACACCCAGGGGGAGCTGTTTTTT | CSVEDYRDTQGELFF
- | - | TRBJ1-1 | TRBV13 | TGTGCCAGCAGCTCCAGCCCAGCGAACACTGAAGCTTTCTTT | CASSSSPANTEAFF
few | TRBD1 | TRBJ1-1 | TRBV5-1 | TGCGCCAGCAGCCTGACAGGGGCGGCTGAAGCTTTCTTT | CASSLTGAAEAFF
few | TRBD1 | TRBJ1-5 | TRBV6-1 | TGTGCCAGCAGTGATTATGGGACCGGGACAGCCGTGGCTCAGCCCCAGCATTTT | CASSDYGTGTAVAQPQHF
few | - | TRBJ2-3 | TRBV5-1 | TGCGCCAGCAGCTTGGGCCAGGCCCTCGAGGATACGCAGTATTTT | CASSLGQALEDTQYF
- | TRBD1 | TRBJ1-2 | TRBV3-1 | TGTGCCAGCAGCCCGCAGGGGGTTGCTGGCTACACCTTC | CASSPQGVAGYTF
- | - | TRBJ2-5 | TRBV2 | TGTGCCAGCCGACGGGGAGGGGGTCAAGAGACCCAGTACTTC | CASRRGGGQETQYF
many | - | TRBJ1-2 | TRBV7-3 | TGTGCCAGCAGCCACAGGCCACCTTTAAACGACGGCTACACCTTC | CASSHRPPLNDGYTF
- | - | TRBJ2-5 | TRBV6-1 | TGTGCCAGCAGAAACGGTGGGGCAGAGACCCAGTACTTC | CASRNGGAETQYF
many | - | TRBJ1-1 | TRBV12-3/TRBV12-4 | TGTGCCAGCAGTTTCGCCAGGGAGGCTTTCTTT | CASSFAREAFF
- | - | TRBJ2-7 | TRBV29-1 | TGCAGCGTTGAAGACCCATGGATTTGGCCCCGGTACTTC | CSVEDPWIWPRYF
many | - | TRBJ2-1 | TRBV18 | TGTGCCAGCTCACCACCCGAGAACCCCAACTACAATGAGCAGTTCTTC | CASSPPENPNYNEQFF
- | TRBD2 | TRBJ2-3 | TRBV20-1 | TGCAGTGCCGAACTCCTAGCGGGAAACACAGATACGCAGTATTTT | CSAELLAGNTDTQYF
- | - | TRBJ2-3 | TRBV5-1 | TGCGCCAGCAGCTTGGCGGAGCCCCCGGGTACGCAGTATTTT | CASSLAEPPGTQYF
few | - | TRBJ2-2 | TRBV5-8 | TGTGCCAGCAGCTTGACGGGGTCTCCTTTCGGGGAGCTGTTTTTT | CASSLTGSPFGELFF
few | - | TRBJ2-1 | TRBV4-1 | TGCGCCAGCAGCCAAGTACAGGCAGGGGGGCGGAATGAGCAGTTCTTC | CASSQVQAGGRNEQFF
few | - | TRBJ1-1 | TRBV6-2/TRBV6-3 | TGTGCCAGCAGTAAAGGGAAGAACACTGAAGCTTTCTTT | CASSKGKNTEAFF
few | - | TRBJ1-1 | TRBV7-2 | TGTGCCAGCAGCTCCGACGGTTTCACTGAAGCTTTCTTT | CASSSDGFTEAFF
few | TRBD2 | TRBJ2-1 | TRBV5-1 | TGCGCCAGCAGCTTGAAGCGGGAGCGCCAGAGCTCCTACAATGAGCAGTTCTTC | CASSLKRERQSSYNEQFF
many | TRBD2 | TRBJ2-3 | TRBV10-1 | TGCGCCAGCAGTGACCGACTAGCGGGAGGTTTATCGAGGGCGGATACGCAGTATTTT | CASSDRLAGGLSRADTQYF
few | TRBD1 | TRBJ2-4 | TRBV24-1 | TGTGCCACCCAGGGACAGTATGGGGACATTCAGTACTTC | CATQGQYGDIQYF
many | - | TRBJ1-2 | TRBV9 | TGTGCCAGTGGAGGAGGAGGCTCTAACTATGGCTACACCTTC | CASGGGGSNYGYTF
- | - | TRBJ1-1 | TRBV18 | TGTGCCAGCTCACCTGAAAGGCCAGGGAACACTGAAGCTTTCTTT | CASSPERPGNTEAFF
few | - | TRBJ2-5 | TRBV5-4 | TGTGCCAGCAGTCAGGACCTCCTGAGGACCCAAGAGACCCAGTACTTC | CASSQDLLRTQETQYF
few | TRBD1 | TRBJ2-7 | TRBV20-1 | TGCAGTGCTAGTGCGGACAGGTGGAACTACGAGCAGTACTTC | CSASADRWNYEQYF
many | TRBD1 | TRBJ1-1 | TRBV5-1 | TGCGCCAGCAGCGGGGACAGGGCGAACACTGAAGCTTTCTTT | CASSGDRANTEAFF
- | - | TRBJ2-2 | TRBV6-6 | TGTGCCAGCAGAGGTTTCATGGCTCTCACCGGGGAGCTGTTTTTT | CASRGFMALTGELFF
few | - | TRBJ2-6 | TRBV6-1 | TGTGCCAGCAGTCGGAGCCCCTCTGGGGCCAACGTCCTGACTTTC | CASSRSPSGANVLTF
few | - | TRBJ1-1 | TRBV12-3/TRBV12-4 | TGTGCCAGCAGTTCCGCCGGATCTCAATGGGGAGCTTTCTTT | CASSSAGSQWGAFF
- | - | TRBJ2-7 | TRBV5-4 | TGTGCCAGCAGCTTGGACCTCCTAAGCTCCTACGAGCAGTACTTC | CASSLDLLSSYEQYF
few | - | TRBJ2-3 | TRBV3-1 | TGTGCCAGCAGCCCAAACCGACTTCCCACAGATACGCAGTATTTT | CASSPNRLPTDTQYF
- | - | TRBJ1-3 | TRBV3-1 | TGTGCCAGCAGAGTTGCCTCTGGAAACACCATATATTTT | CASRVASGNTIYF
- | - | TRBJ1-2 | TRBV24-1 | TGTGCCACCAGTGACCCCCGACGGGACGGTAGGGGCTACACCTTC | CATSDPRRDGRGYTF
- | - | TRBJ2-3 | TRBV5-1 | TGCGCCAGCAGCTTGCGGAGCACAGATACGCAGTATTTT | CASSLRSTDTQYF
- | - | TRBJ2-5 | TRBV5-1 | TGCGCCAGCAGCTTGTTGACAGAGCAAGAGACCCAGTACTTC | CASSLLTEQETQYF
few | - | TRBJ2-2 | TRBV20-1 | TGCAGTGCTAGAATCGGGACCGGGGAGCTGTTTTTT | CSARIGTGELFF
- | - | TRBJ2-5 | TRBV11-2 | TGTGCCAGCAGCCCGGACGGAGGGACACTAGAGACCCAGTACTTC | CASSPDGGTLETQYF
few | TRBD2 | TRBJ2-5 | TRBV11-2 | TGTGCCAGCAGAACCCTCAGCGGGAGCAGACAGACCCAGTACTTC | CASRTLSGSRQTQYF
- | - | TRBJ1-6 | TRBV7-9 | TGTGCCAGCAGCTTCCGGGACGGCGATTCACCCCTCCACTTT | CASSFRDGDSPLHF
- | - | TRBJ2-4 | TRBV10-3 | TGTGCCATCAGTGCCCTGTCCCCTCAGGTGGACATTCAGTACTTC | CAISALSPQVDIQYF
few | TRBD2 | TRBJ2-2 | TRBV27 | TGTGCCACCAAACCGGGGGGATACACCGGGGAGCTGTTTTTT | CATKPGGYTGELFF
few | TRBD2 | TRBJ2-2 | TRBV20-1 | TGCAGTGCTGGGCGGGAGTGGAGCGGGGAGCTGTTTTTT | CSAGREWSGELFF
many | TRBD1 | TRBJ1-1 | TRBV27 | TGTGCCAGCAGAATAGGGACAGGGGGGTCTGAAGCTTTCTTT | CASRIGTGGSEAFF
many | - | TRBJ2-3 | TRBV7-2 | TGTGCCAGCAGCGCCAGCCGCGGGGCAGATACGCAGTATTTT | CASSASRGADTQYF